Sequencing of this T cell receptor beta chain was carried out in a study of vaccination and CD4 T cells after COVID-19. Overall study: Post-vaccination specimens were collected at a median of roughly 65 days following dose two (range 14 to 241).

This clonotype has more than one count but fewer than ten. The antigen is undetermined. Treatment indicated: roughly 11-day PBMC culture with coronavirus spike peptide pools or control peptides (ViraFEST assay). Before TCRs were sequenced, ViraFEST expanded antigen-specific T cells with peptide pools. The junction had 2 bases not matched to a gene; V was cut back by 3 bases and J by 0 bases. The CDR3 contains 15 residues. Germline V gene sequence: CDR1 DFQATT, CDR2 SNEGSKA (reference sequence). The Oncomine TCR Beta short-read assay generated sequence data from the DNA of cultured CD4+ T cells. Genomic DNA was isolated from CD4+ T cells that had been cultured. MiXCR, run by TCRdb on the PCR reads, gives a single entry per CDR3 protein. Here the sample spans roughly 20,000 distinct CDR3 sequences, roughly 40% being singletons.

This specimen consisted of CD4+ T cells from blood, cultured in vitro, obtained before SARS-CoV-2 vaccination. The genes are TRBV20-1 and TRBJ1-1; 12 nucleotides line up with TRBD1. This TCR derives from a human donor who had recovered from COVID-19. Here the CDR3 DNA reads TGCAGTGCTAGGGGACAGGGGGCGATGAACACTGAAGCTTTCTTT. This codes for CSARGQGAMNTEAFF.